Each of the 22 T cell receptor beta chains below was sequenced from the same sample in a study of cytomegalovirus exposure and HLA in healthy donors. Vbeta (60) and Jbeta (13) primers were used in the PCR. The protocol was immunoSEQ multiplex PCR, while the TCRdb copy is restricted to in-frame clones and leaves out a portion. This table holds some 180,000 clones, about 85% found once. The sample taken for sequencing was PBMCs. The source of these receptors is a boy between 2 and 10 years old in good health and CMV-seronegative.

V gene TRBV10-3 combines with J gene TRBJ1-4, with a weak D call TRBD1 (6 bases). The CDR3 spans 16 residues. V shed 2 bases and J shed 0 bases, with 10 bases lying between them. Germline-derived CDR1 and CDR2 are ENHRY and SYGVKD. The CDR3 spells CAISEPQGSTNEKLFF. DNA for the CDR3: TGTGCCATCAGTGAGCCGCAGGGGTCAACTAATGAAAAACTGTTTTTT.

The J gene is TRBJ2-5, the V gene TRBV7-9, with D hard to call. The germline V and J ends were trimmed by 7 bases and 3 bases, with 12 bases remaining between them. Germline V lookup: CDR1 SEHNR, CDR2 FQNEAQ (reference sequence). This CDR3 region has 13 residues. In DNA, the CDR3 is TGTGCCAGCACTTTCCAGGATGAAGAGACCCAGTACTTC. Its protein is CASTFQDEETQYF.

The J gene is TRBJ1-6, the V gene TRBV9; 7 bases agree with TRBD1. Losses at the gene ends were 0 bases for V and 9 bases for J; bases not matched to a gene: 3. The CDR3 is 14 amino acids. Germline V gene lookup returns CDR1 SGDLS and CDR2 YYNGEE. CDR3 DNA: TGTGCCAGCAGCGTAGTTCCAGGGGGTTCACCCCTCCACTTT. Its translation: CASSVVPGGSPLHF.

The chain recombines TRBV7-9 with TRBJ2-3; D is perhaps TRBD1 (5 bases). The germline gives CDR1 SEHNR, CDR2 FQNEAQ (reference sequence). This CDR3 region has 14 residues. V shed 2 bases and J shed 1 base, with 7 bases lying between them. For the CDR3, the DNA is TGTGCCAGCAGCTTATTGACAGGCACAGATACGCAGTATTTT. Amino acid sequence: CASSLLTGTDTQYF. The variable domain in full, completed from reference TRBV7-9 and TRBJ2-3, reads DTGVSQNPRHKITKRGQNVTFRCDPISEHNRLYWYRQTLGQGPEFLTYFQNEAQLEKSRLLSDRFSAERPKGSFSTLEIQRTEQGDSAMYLCASSLLTGTDTQYFGPGTRLTVL.

This clone was counted between two and nine times. One end of the junction does not line up with germline, which may come from a read error. The DNA of the CDR3 is TGTGCCAGCAGTTACTCGGGGAGTCTTGTTGAAGCTTTCTTT. This sequence encodes CASSYSGSLVEAFF. The chain links TRBV6-4 to TRBJ1-1; D ambiguous. Germline V gene data show CDR1 as MRHNA and CDR2 as SNTAGT. The CDR3 extends over 14 amino acids.

A few counts support this clone. The chain recombines TRBV5-1 with TRBJ2-7, with 13 nucleotides matching TRBD2. The CDR3 has 15 residues. Per the germline V gene, CDR1 is SGHRS and CDR2 is YFSETQ. The trim removed 0 bases at V and 5 bases at J, leaving 2 bases unmatched. DNA of the CDR3: TGCGCCAGCAGCTTGGACGGGACTAGCGGGGACGAGCAGTACTTC. Amino acids: CASSLDGTSGDEQYF. The variable domain in full, completed from reference TRBV5-1 and TRBJ2-7, reads KAGVTQTPRYLIKTRGQQVTLSCSPISGHRSVSWYQQTPGQGLQFLFEYFSETQRNKGNFPGRFSGRQFSNSRSEMNVSTLELGDSALYLCASSLDGTSGDEQYFGPGTRLTVT.

The V gene is TRBV18, the J gene TRBJ2-7; 10 nucleotides line up with TRBD1. The CDR3 sequence is 16 residues long. The germline CDR1 and CDR2 sequences are KGHSH and LQKENI. The V and J ends lost 3 bases and 6 bases, in that order; junction bases with no gene match: 11. This chain's CDR3 is CASSPLGFGTGAEQYF. The CDR3 region has the DNA TGTGCCAGCTCACCGTTGGGATTCGGGACAGGGGCCGAGCAGTACTTC.

V and J are TRBV6-6 and TRBJ2-1; possibly TRBD2 for D (6 bases). V lost 2 bases to trimming and J lost 7 bases, with 6 bases between them. Germline CDR1 is MNHNY and CDR2 is SVGAGI (reference sequence). The CDR3 loop spans 12 amino acids. CDR3 in DNA: TGTGCCAGCAGTTACGGAGGGAATGAGCAGTTCTTC. Protein sequence: CASSYGGNEQFF.

This rearrangement joins TRBV7-9 to TRBJ2-2; D call uncertain. V lost 5 bases to trimming and J lost 1 base, with 11 bases between them. This CDR3 is 15 amino acids long. The germline V gene encodes CDR1 SEHNR and CDR2 FQNEAQ (reference sequence). CDR3 nucleotide sequence: TGTGCCAGCAGCCAACTCCGGGTGAACACCGGGGAGCTGTTTTTT. Amino acid sequence: CASSQLRVNTGELFF.

V is TRBV5-6 and J is TRBJ2-7; tentative D call: TRBD2 (6 bases). The CDR3 length is 16 residues. Trimming took 0 bases from V and 2 from J, leaving 15 bases between them. From germline, CDR1 is SGHDT and CDR2 YYEEEE. CDR3 bases: TGTGCCAGCAGCTTGGGGGGGGACTTGGGGGCCTACGAGCAGTACTTC. Protein sequence: CASSLGGDLGAYEQYF. Supplemented by reference TRBV5-6 and TRBJ2-7, the full variable domain reads DAGVTQSPTHLIKTRGQQVTLRCSPKSGHDTVSWYQQALGQGPQFIFQYYEEEERQRGNFPDRFSGHQFPNYSSELNVNALLLGDSALYLCASSLGGDLGAYEQYFGPGTRLTVT.

The chain is built from TRBV27 and TRBJ2-3, with a tentative D call TRBD2 (6 bases). CDR1 is MNHEY and CDR2 is SMNVEV in the germline V gene (reference sequence). Trimming took 3 bases from V and 1 from J, leaving 14 bases between them. The length of the CDR3 is 16 residues. Here the CDR3 reads CASSFIGTLGTDTQYF. The CDR3 DNA follows: TGTGCCAGCAGTTTTATCGGGACTTTGGGCACAGATACGCAGTATTTT.

The chain has TRBV6-6 and TRBJ2-7, with a possible D match to TRBD2 (6 bases). The V gene's germline CDR1 is MNHNY and CDR2 SVGAGI (reference sequence). This CDR3 is built from 15 residues. V was trimmed by 6 bases and J by 4 bases, leaving 19 bases between them. The CDR3 nucleotides read TGTGCCAGCAGGGGTACCGGGACTGGCCCTTACGAGCAGTACTTC. This gives the protein CASRGTGTGPYEQYF.

The CDR3, as DNA: TGTGCCAGCAGCTCCGACAGGGGAAACACCATATATTTT. Its protein is CASSSDRGNTIYF. The chain carries TRBV7-3 and TRBJ1-3; tentative D call: TRBD1 (6 bases). The CDR3 runs to 13 residues. The germline V and J ends were trimmed by 4 bases and 4 bases, with 8 bases remaining between them. The V gene's germline CDR1 is SGHTA and CDR2 FQGTGA.

The J gene is TRBJ1-2, the V gene TRBV30; D unclear. With 2 bases removed from V and 4 bases from J, the gap between germline ends came to 8 bases. Germline loops: CDR1 GTSNPN, CDR2 SVGIG (reference sequence). This CDR3 comprises 12 residues. This CDR3 reads CAWSRVVYGYTF. CDR3 nucleotides: TGTGCCTGGAGTCGGGTTGTCTATGGCTACACCTTC.

This chain joins TRBV18 and TRBJ2-4; 10 positions agree with TRBD1. Per the germline V gene, CDR1 is KGHSH and CDR2 is LQKENI. The CDR3 is 17 residues long. V lost 3 bases and J lost 1; bases outside the gene matches: 6. CDR3 residues: CASSPVRQGAAKNIQYF. CDR3 DNA sequence: TGTGCCAGCTCACCGGTACGACAGGGGGCTGCCAAAAACATTCAGTACTTC.

For this clone: This CDR3 is also generated by other DNA sequences in the sample. The chain carries TRBV5-1 and TRBJ1-2; no definite D call. V was cut by 0 bases and J by 4 bases, with 10 bases left in between. Germline V gives CDR1 SGHRS, CDR2 YFSETQ. The CDR3 contains 14 residues. The CDR3 region has the DNA TGCGCCAGCAGCTTGGACGGGGTCGGCTATGGCTACACCTTC. Translated: CASSLDGVGYGYTF.

The V call is TRBV7-9, the J call TRBJ1-4; D might be TRBD1 (5 bases). The V gene lost 8 bases and the J gene lost 8 bases, with 24 bases spanning the gap. The CDR3 runs to 16 residues. Looked up from germline, CDR1 is SEHNR and CDR2 is FQNEAQ (reference sequence). CDR3 sequence (DNA): TGTGCCAGCCGACCCCCTCCCCGGGGGATCAACGAAAAACTGTTTTTT. Amino acid sequence: CASRPPPRGINEKLFF. Full variable domain (remainder filled in from reference TRBV7-9 and TRBJ1-4): DTGVSQNPRHKITKRGQNVTFRCDPISEHNRLYWYRQTLGQGPEFLTYFQNEAQLEKSRLLSDRFSAERPKGSFSTLEIQRTEQGDSAMYLCASRPPPRGINEKLFFGSGTQLSVL.

This chain uses TRBV19 with TRBJ1-5; 7 bases line up with TRBD1. This CDR3 has 15 amino acids. CDR1 is LNHDA, CDR2 SQIVND, per germline (reference sequence). Losses at the gene ends were 4 bases for V and 8 bases for J; bases not matched to a gene: 11. CDR3 loop: CASSTPDRAWEPQHF. CDR3 bases: TGTGCCAGTAGTACCCCTGACAGGGCTTGGGAGCCCCAGCATTTT.

The sample holds a few counts of this clone. The CDR3 bases are TGTGCCAGCAGTTACCACAGGTCGGGACTTGAAAAACTGTTTTTT. It translates to CASSYHRSGLEKLFF. The chain couples TRBV6-7 to TRBJ1-4; tentatively, D is TRBD1 (5 bases). TRBV6-7 is assigned to the ORF class and has an uncertain function. The CDR3 covers 15 residues. Trimming took 2 bases from V and 7 from J, leaving 14 bases between them.

This sequence joins TRBV25-1 and TRBJ1-2; D unclear. In germline, CDR1 is MGHDK, CDR2 SYGVNS. The CDR3 is 12 amino acids. V gave up 1 base and J gave up 8 bases, with 8 bases separating them. The CDR3 here is CASSESVGGYTF. CDR3 coding DNA: TGTGCCAGCAGTGAATCGGTGGGCGGCTACACCTTC.

The CDR3 sequence is CASSFGEEMNTEAFF. CDR3 sequence (DNA): TGTGCCAGCAGCTTCGGAGAGGAGATGAACACTGAAGCTTTCTTT. The chain carries TRBV5-6 and TRBJ1-1; no definite D call. This CDR3 spans 15 amino acids. Looked up from germline, CDR1 is SGHDT and CDR2 is YYEEEE. Trimming left V 2 bases short and J 0 bases short, with 11 bases between.

This chain links TRBV6-1 with TRBJ1-2, with 9 positions matching TRBD1. Unmatched junction bases numbered 10, after V lost 4 bases and J lost 4 bases. Germline V gives CDR1 MNHNS, CDR2 SASEGT. The length of the CDR3 is 16 residues. The CDR3 region is CASSGTGGYGAYGYTF. The CDR3 DNA is TGTGCCAGCAGTGGTACAGGGGGCTATGGGGCCTATGGCTACACCTTC.